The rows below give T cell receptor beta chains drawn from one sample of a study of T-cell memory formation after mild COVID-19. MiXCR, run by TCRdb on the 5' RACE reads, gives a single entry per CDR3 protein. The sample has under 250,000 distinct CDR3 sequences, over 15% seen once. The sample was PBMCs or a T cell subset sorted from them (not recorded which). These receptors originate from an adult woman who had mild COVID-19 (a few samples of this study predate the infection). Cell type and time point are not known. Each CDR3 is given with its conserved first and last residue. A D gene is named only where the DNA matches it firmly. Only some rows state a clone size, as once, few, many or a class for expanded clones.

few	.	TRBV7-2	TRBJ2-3	CASSSPSLRGDTQYF	TGTGCCAGCAGCTCCCCCTCCCTCAGAGGAGATACGCAGTATTTT
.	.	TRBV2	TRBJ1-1	CASSGLRWGENTEAFF	TGTGCCAGCAGTGGATTAAGGTGGGGGGAAAACACTGAAGCTTTCTTT
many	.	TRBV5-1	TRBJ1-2	CASSHSRAAEGGYTF	TGCGCCAGCAGTCACTCTCGGGCCGCCGAGGGTGGCTACACCTTC
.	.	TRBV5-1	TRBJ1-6	CASSSDPGVRASPLHF	TGCGCCAGCAGCTCGGACCCCGGGGTCCGAGCTTCACCCCTCCACTTT
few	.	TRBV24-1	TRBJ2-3	CATSKDSRTTDTQYF	TGTGCCACCAGTAAAGACAGCCGTACCACAGATACGCAGTATTTT
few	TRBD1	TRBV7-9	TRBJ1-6	CASTSSGGNSPLHF	TGTGCCAGCACTTCGTCAGGGGGGAATTCACCCCTCCACTTT
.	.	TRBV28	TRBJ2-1	CASSSEGGEFF	TGTGCCAGCAGTAGTGAGGGGGGCGAGTTCTTC
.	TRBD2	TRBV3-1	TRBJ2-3	CASSIRLAGGNKDTQYF	TGTGCCAGCAGCATACGACTAGCGGGGGGGAATAAAGATACGCAGTATTTT
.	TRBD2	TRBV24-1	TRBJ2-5	CATSDLGVAGQETQYF	TGTGCCACCAGTGATTTGGGAGTAGCGGGGCAAGAGACCCAGTACTTC
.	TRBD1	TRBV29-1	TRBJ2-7	CSVATGGAMYEQYF	TGCAGCGTAGCAACAGGGGGCGCGATGTACGAGCAGTACTTC
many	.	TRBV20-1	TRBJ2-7	CSLLSSYEQYF	TGCAGCCTCCTGAGCTCCTACGAGCAGTACTTC
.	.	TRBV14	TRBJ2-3	CASSRGPSTDTQYF	TGTGCCAGCAGCCGGGGGCCTAGCACAGATACGCAGTATTTT
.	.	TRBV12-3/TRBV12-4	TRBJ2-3	CASGVGALSTDKQYF	TGTGCCAGCGGAGTGGGGGCCCTAAGCACAGATAAGCAGTATTTT
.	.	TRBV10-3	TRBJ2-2	CAISGRQINTGELFF	TGTGCCATCAGTGGTCGGCAGATAAACACCGGGGAGCTGTTTTTT
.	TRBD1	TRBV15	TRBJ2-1	CATSRDMVGTGAYNEQFF	TGTGCCACCAGCAGAGATATGGTCGGGACAGGAGCCTACAATGAGCAGTTCTTC
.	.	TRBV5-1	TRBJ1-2	CASSLVSDYGYTF	TGCGCCAGCAGCTTGGTGTCGGACTATGGCTACACCTTC
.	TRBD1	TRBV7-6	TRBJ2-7	CASSPRGTGPYEQYF	TGTGCCAGCAGCCCGCGCGGGACAGGGCCCTACGAGCAGTACTTC
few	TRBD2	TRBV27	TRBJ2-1	CASTRLAGGYNEQFF	TGTGCCAGCACTCGACTAGCGGGGGGGTACAATGAGCAGTTCTTC
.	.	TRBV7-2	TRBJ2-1	CASSEDHSYNEQFF	TGTGCCAGCAGCGAAGACCACTCCTACAATGAGCAGTTCTTC
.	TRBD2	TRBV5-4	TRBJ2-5	CASSSGLAGFGETQYF	TGTGCCAGCAGCTCAGGACTAGCGGGGTTTGGTGAGACCCAGTACTTC
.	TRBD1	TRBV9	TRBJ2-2	CASSRPNEGQGTGELFF	TGTGCCAGCAGCAGACCAAACGAGGGACAGGGGACCGGGGAGCTGTTTTTT
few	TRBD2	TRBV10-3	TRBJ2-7	CAILRGVHEQYF	TGTGCCATCCTCCGGGGGGTCCACGAGCAGTACTTC
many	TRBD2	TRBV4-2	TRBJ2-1	CASSPLLAGDEQFF	TGTGCCAGCAGCCCTTTACTAGCGGGGGATGAGCAGTTCTTC
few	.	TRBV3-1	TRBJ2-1	CASSQEKPGTQFF	TGTGCCAGCAGCCAAGAGAAACCGGGTACGCAGTTCTTC
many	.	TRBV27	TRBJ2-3	CASSLSHRGGDTQYF	TGTGCCAGCAGTTTATCGCATCGGGGTGGAGATACGCAGTATTTT
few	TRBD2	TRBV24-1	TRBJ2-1	CATSVTSAKGLADPERTYNEQFF	TGTGCCACCAGTGTTACGTCGGCCAAAGGACTAGCGGACCCCGAAAGGACCTACAATGAGCAGTTCTTC
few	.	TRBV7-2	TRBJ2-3	CASSITPGLSTDTQYF	TGTGCCAGCAGCATAACCCCGGGCTTATCCACAGATACGCAGTATTTT
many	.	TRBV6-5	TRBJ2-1	CASSYSRDVLNNEQFF	TGTGCCAGCAGTTACTCGAGGGATGTCCTGAACAATGAGCAGTTCTTC
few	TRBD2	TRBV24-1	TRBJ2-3	CATSDPGTSGGPDTQYF	TGTGCCACCAGTGACCCGGGGACTAGCGGGGGACCGGATACGCAGTATTTT
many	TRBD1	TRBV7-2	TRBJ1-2	CASTTGTGVYGYTF	TGTGCCAGCACCACCGGGACAGGGGTCTATGGCTACACCTTC
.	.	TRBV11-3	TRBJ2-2	CASGRAGSTGELFF	TGTGCCAGCGGAAGGGCAGGGAGCACCGGGGAGCTGTTTTTT
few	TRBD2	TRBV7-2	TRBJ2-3	CASSLVVSGLAGPDTQYF	TGTGCCAGCAGCTTAGTGGTCTCGGGACTAGCCGGCCCAGATACGCAGTATTTT
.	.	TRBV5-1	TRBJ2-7	CASSLAHSPTKSSYEQYF	TGCGCCAGCAGCTTGGCGCACAGCCCAACAAAGAGCTCCTACGAGCAGTACTTC
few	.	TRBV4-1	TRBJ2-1	CASSQFYGSDRGQFF	TGCGCCAGCAGCCAATTCTATGGGTCGGATCGTGGGCAGTTCTTC
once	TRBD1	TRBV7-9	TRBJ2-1	CASIPPGQVYEQFF	TGTGCCAGCATCCCCCCGGGACAGGTCTATGAGCAGTTCTTC
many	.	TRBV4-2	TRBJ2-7	CASSQEMLLGEQYF	TGTGCCAGCAGCCAAGAGATGCTTCTGGGCGAGCAGTACTTC
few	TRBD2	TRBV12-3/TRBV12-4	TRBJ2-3	CASSLLAGDTSRGTQYF	TGTGCCAGCAGTTTACTAGCGGGAGATACCAGCAGGGGAACGCAGTATTTT